This T cell receptor beta chain was obtained from a study of read filtering for tumor transcriptome and immune sequencing. Study details: Transcriptome libraries were built from DNase-treated RNA.

The table lists this clonotype with many counts. Antigen specificity is unknown. The library was built from about 0.4 ug RNA with molecular barcoded adaptors for alpha/delta and beta/gamma chains. Using its own MiXCR run on the reads, TCRdb lists one record per CDR3 protein. The data hold roughly 90,000 distinct CDR3 sequences, with around a fifth observed a single time. Germline CDR1 is MGHDK and CDR2 is SYGVNS. The CDR3 has 17 amino acids. V was clipped by 2 bases and J by 1 base, with 17 bases between them. Study findings and constraints: IR-seq and RNA-seq agreed better without single-read clonotypes.

Sequenced input: a population of CD138-negative cells sorted from bone marrow. The chain joins TRBV25-1 to TRBJ2-5, with D tentatively TRBD1 (5 bases). The receptor was derived from a donor aged 40 or over with multiple myeloma. CDR3 loop: CASSEPQRQTLQETQYF. The CDR3 DNA follows: TGTGCCAGCAGTGAACCCCAAAGACAGACCCTCCAAGAGACCCAGTACTTC.